A selection of T cell receptor beta chains follows, all from one sample in a study of T-cell memory formation after mild COVID-19. Each CDR3 protein is one row after TCRdb ran MiXCR on the 5' RACE reads. The repertoire holds around 35,000 distinct CDR3 sequences, with about 7.3% as singletons. Input material: PBMCs or a T cell subset sorted from them (not recorded which). All receptors derive from a man aged 18 to 29 who had mild COVID-19 (a few samples of this study predate the infection). Cell type and time point are not known. Each CDR3 is given with its conserved first and last residue. D genes are given only for firm matches. Rows give clone size only sometimes, using once, few, many, or a class for an expanded clone.

J	D	size	V	DNA	CDR3
TRBJ2-1	-	few	TRBV5-5	TGTGCCAGCAGGACGGACACCTACAATGAGCAGTTCTTC	CASRTDTYNEQFF
TRBJ2-1	-	many	TRBV5-1	TGCGCCAGCAGCTTGGACCCCCCTGCCTATGAGCAGTTCTTC	CASSLDPPAYEQFF
TRBJ2-5	-	few	TRBV2	TGTGCCAGCAGTGAAGCCGGAAAGACCCAGTACTTC	CASSEAGKTQYF
TRBJ2-3	-	-	TRBV7-2	TGTGCCAGCAGCTCCTGGACCTCAAGCACAGATACGCAGTATTTT	CASSSWTSSTDTQYF
TRBJ2-2	-	many	TRBV9	TGTGCCAGCAGCGTAGGCACGAACACCGGGGAGCTGTTTTTT	CASSVGTNTGELFF
TRBJ1-2	-	-	TRBV6-5	TGTGCCAGCAGTGGGACAACCTATGGCTACACCTTC	CASSGTTYGYTF
TRBJ2-7	-	many	TRBV7-2	TGTGCCAGCAGCCCGACAGGGAGGAACGAGCAGTACTTC	CASSPTGRNEQYF
TRBJ1-1	-	few	TRBV20-1	TGCAGGGCTACGCTCCCGGACCGCGAAGCTTTCTTT	CRATLPDREAFF
TRBJ1-4	-	many	TRBV20-1	TGCAGTGCTAGAGATTCCAGGGGCGCGTATGAAAAACTGTTTTTT	CSARDSRGAYEKLFF
TRBJ2-3	-	many	TRBV7-2	TGTGCCAGCAGCTACAAGCGTTTTGCAGATACGCAGTATTTT	CASSYKRFADTQYF